This entry is about one T cell receptor beta chain. This clonotype was detected many times. It has no known antigen specificity. Per-nucleotide qualities are absent, and no much larger clonotype sits a single base away. The TCR beta CDR3 regions were amplified from RNA transcripts. The TCR CDR3 was subjected to a first round of RT-PCR using the HTBI primer set and the Qiagen OneStep RT-PCR kit. A second multiplex PCR round built the libraries, followed by size selection and purification. Libraries were sequenced paired-end with 100 bp reads on an Illumina HiSeq2000. Per the source publication's procedure: SOAPnuke was used to process the raw data, with reads discarded if the reads contained adapters or uncalled bases, had a mean Phred below 15, or lacked an exact constant-primer or identifier match. High-quality paired reads were merged using COPE v1.2.5, and each unique nucleotide sequence was defined as a clonotype. MiTCR v1.1 was used to align clonotypes to the IMGT TRBV, TRBD and TRBJ reference segments. Analysis was restricted to V-J combinations with a frequency above 0.0001, which covered about 99% of repertoires. The TCS score was defined as F50 (clonal expansion) divided by E x V (chaos), with BLOSUM62-based TCRdist calculated between CDR3 peptides within each V-J. Welch's t-statistics and random forest reduced roughly 530 V-J features to 13, which were used in a naive Bayes classifier (R e1071). TCRdb applied fastp at Q25 and MiXCR to the public reads, then kept only in-frame beta chains. A single entry per CDR3 protein holds the most common genes and DNA from its merged rows. These V and J calls rely on TCRdb rather than the paper's analysis. Counted in this sample were some 440,000 distinct CDR3 sequences; approximately 15% of them appeared once. The ten top clones hold just under 8% of the sample.

A patient counted as having stable Graves' hyperthyroidism if no progression to ophthalmopathy occurred over 18 months of follow-up. Hyperthyroidism patients were aged 18 to 65 years and newly diagnosed, with disease duration of less than 2 months. Any patient with an uncontrolled infection, another autoimmune disease, pregnancy or lactation was excluded. Diagnoses relied on clinical symptoms, serum thyroxine and TRAb, thyroid ultrasound and orbital computed tomography. PBMCs were isolated from approximately 10 ml of fresh peripheral blood by Ficoll-Paque density gradient centrifugation. Trizol reagent was used to extract total RNA, and RNA quality was then checked on an Agilent 2100 Bioanalyzer. This sample was taken from a study of T cells in Graves' hyperthyroidism and ophthalmopathy (dated by TCRdb to about 2019). About the full investigation: Peripheral blood was collected at initial diagnosis, before any treatment. For training and testing, the 80 to 100 patients in the discovery cohort were randomly divided in a 7:3 ratio. In more than five Graves' hyperthyroidism patients, the study also compared T-cell repertoires from thyroid tissue with T-cell repertoires from blood. Prospective prediction of ophthalmopathy was tested in an independent validation cohort of 18 to 20 hyperthyroidism patients and around 16 patients who later progressed to ophthalmopathy. A discovery cohort of about 100 patients, about 40 with Graves' ophthalmopathy and more than 55 with stable Graves' hyperthyroidism, was used to find distinguishing TCR V-J signatures. After sampling, hyperthyroidism patients received methimazole starting at 30 mg daily, and ophthalmopathy patients received high-dose intravenous methylprednisolone. TCR Vbeta CDR3 sequencing of 120 to 150 peripheral blood samples (approximately 44 ophthalmopathy, approximately 80 hyperthyroidism and approximately 17 progressor patients) is reported in the paper. Study-level results and caveats: Most expanded thyroid clonotypes (frequency above 0.001) were also found in blood, which suggests that blood repertoires may mirror thyroid immune responses. Sample size was not statistically predetermined, and blinding of investigators to group allocation was not performed. Ophthalmopathy was separated from stable hyperthyroidism by a 13 V-J signature model, with about 88% sensitivity and 81% to 83% specificity obtained in cross-validation and 80%/75% obtained in testing. In validation, the model predicted progression to ophthalmopathy with over 60% sensitivity and 72% to 85% specificity, a median of around six months before onset.

According to the germline V gene (reference sequence), CDR1 reads SGHAT and CDR2 reads FQDESV. V lost 5 bases and J lost 4 bases, and the count of bases not matched to a germline gene is 6. Taken from cysteine to phenylalanine, the CDR3 has 15 residues. The retained sequence is limited to the CDR3, 45 bases, with the frame set at the first base. The receptor was derived from a woman aged 18-29 years with Graves' hyperthyroidism. Sequencing used blood. Here the chain combines TRBV11-1 and TRBJ1-2, and 11 junction bases match TRBD1. The CDR3 protein is CASSTWTGGGYGYTF. The DNA sequence is as follows: TGTGCCAGCAGCACGTGGACAGGGGGCGGCTATGGCTACACCTTC.